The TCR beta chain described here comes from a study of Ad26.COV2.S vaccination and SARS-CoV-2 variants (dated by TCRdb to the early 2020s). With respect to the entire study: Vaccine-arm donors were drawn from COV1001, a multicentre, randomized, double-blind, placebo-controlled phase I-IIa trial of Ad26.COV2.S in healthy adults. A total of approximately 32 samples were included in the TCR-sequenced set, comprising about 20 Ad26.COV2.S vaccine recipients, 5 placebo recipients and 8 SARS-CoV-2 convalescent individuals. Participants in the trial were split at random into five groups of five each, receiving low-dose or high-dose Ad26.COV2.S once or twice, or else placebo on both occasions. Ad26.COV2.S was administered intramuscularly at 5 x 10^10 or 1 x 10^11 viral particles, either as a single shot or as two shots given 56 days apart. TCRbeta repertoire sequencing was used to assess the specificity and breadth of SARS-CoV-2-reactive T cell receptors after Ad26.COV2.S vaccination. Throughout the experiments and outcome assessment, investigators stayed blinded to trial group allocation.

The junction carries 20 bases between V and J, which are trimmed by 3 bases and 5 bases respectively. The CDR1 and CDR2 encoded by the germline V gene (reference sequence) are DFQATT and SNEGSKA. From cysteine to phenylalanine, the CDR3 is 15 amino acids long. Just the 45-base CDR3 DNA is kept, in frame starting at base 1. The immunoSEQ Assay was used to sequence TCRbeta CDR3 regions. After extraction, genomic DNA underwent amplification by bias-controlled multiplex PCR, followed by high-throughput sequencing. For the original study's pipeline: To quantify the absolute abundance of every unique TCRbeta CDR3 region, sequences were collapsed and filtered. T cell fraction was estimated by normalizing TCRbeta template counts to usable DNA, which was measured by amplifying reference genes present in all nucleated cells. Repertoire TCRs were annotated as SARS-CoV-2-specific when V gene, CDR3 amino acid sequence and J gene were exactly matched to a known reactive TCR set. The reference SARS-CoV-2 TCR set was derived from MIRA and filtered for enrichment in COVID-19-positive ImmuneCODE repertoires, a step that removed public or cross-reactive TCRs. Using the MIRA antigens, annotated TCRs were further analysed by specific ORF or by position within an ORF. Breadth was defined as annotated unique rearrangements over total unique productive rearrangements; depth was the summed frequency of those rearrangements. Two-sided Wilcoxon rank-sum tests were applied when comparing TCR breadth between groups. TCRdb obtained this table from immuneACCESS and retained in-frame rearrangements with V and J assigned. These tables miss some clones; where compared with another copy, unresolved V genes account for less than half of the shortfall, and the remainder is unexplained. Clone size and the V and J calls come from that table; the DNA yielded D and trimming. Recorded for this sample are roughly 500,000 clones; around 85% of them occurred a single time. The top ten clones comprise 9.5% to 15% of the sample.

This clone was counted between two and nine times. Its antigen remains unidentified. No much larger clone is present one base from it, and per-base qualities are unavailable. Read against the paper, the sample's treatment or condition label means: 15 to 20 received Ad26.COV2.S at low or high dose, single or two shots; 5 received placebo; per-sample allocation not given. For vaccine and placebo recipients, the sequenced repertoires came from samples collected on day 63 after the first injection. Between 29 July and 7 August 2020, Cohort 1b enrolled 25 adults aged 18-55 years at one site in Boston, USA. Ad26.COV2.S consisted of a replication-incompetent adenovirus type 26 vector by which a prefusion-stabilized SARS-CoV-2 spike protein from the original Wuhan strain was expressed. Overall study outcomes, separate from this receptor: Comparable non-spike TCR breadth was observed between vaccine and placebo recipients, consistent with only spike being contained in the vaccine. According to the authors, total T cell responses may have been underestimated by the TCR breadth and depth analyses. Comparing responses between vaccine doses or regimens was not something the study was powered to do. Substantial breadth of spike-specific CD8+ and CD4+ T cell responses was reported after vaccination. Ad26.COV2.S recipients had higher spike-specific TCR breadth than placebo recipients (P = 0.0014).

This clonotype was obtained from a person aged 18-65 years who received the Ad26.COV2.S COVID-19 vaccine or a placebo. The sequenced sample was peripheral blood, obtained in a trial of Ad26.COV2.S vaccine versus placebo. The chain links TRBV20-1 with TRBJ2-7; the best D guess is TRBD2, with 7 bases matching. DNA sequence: TGCAGTGCTAGTACCCGTCTGGGCGGGGGCAACGAGCAGTACTTC. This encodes CSASTRLGGGNEQYF.